These 28 T cell receptor beta chains were all obtained from the same sample, sequenced in a study of CD8 T cells in ankylosing spondylitis. TCRdb itself ran the 5' RACE reads through MiXCR, one entry per CDR3 protein. This sample has tens of thousands of distinct CDR3 sequences, with around 6% found just once. What was sequenced was blood, either unsorted or a sorted T cell fraction (not recorded which). The receptors were gathered from a male donor with ankylosing spondylitis or in good health (not recorded which).

In this sample, this clonotype turned up many times. The gene calls are TRBV1 and TRBJ1-1; the table names TRBD1, a call not compared with the DNA. TRBV1 is listed as a pseudogene. The CDR3 extends over 16 amino acids. The CDR3 is CTSSQAIGHMNTEAFF. CDR3 coding DNA: TGCACCAGCAGCCAAGCCATTGGACATATGAACACTGAAGCTTTCTTT.

This clonotype occurred many times. The chain has TRBV7-2 and TRBJ1-1; D is unresolved. CDR3 length equals 12 residues. Looked up from germline, CDR1 is SGHTA and CDR2 is FQGNSA. The V end was cut by 6 bases, the J end by 7 bases, with 12 bases between. CDR3 nucleotide sequence: TGTGCCAGCAGGTCGAGGCGTGGTGAAGCTTTCTTT. It translates to CASRSRRGEAFF.

The table lists this clonotype with many counts. The CDR3 sequence is CASSLKWGYTDTQYF. The DNA for the CDR3 is TGTGCCAGCAGTTTAAAGTGGGGTTACACAGATACGCAGTATTTT. The V and J genes are TRBV28 and TRBJ2-3, with D hard to call. Germline lookup yields CDR1 MDHEN and CDR2 SYDVKM. The CDR3 length is 15 residues. Trimming took 2 bases from V and 2 from J, leaving 11 bases between them.

This clonotype has more than one count but fewer than ten. A read error may explain this, as a much larger clone is one base away. J is TRBJ2-6 and V is TRBV12-3 or TRBV12-4, with TRBD2 matching 7 bases. The CDR3 covers 18 residues. The CDR3 coding sequence is TGTACCAGCAGTTTCGCTAGCGGTCGACGCTCTGGGGCCAACGTCCTGACTTTC. Its protein is CTSSFASGRRSGANVLTF.

The V gene is TRBV5-1, the J gene TRBJ1-1, with D perhaps matching TRBD1 (5 bases). The CDR3 is 13 residues long. Trimming cost V 4 bases and J 7 bases, with 14 bases left between them. Germline V gene sequence: CDR1 SGHRS, CDR2 YFSETQ. The CDR3 loop is CASSPGGRNEAFF. CDR3 nucleotides: TGCGCCAGCAGCCCGGGGGGAAGGAATGAAGCTTTCTTT.

A remark on this clonotype: Possible read error: a much larger clone is one base away. This chain connects TRBV7-9 to TRBJ1-1; D not certain. V lost 5 bases, J lost 7 bases, and 11 bases lay in between. The CDR3 spans 12 residues. Per germline, CDR1 SEHNR and CDR2 FQNEAQ (reference sequence). The CDR3 reads CASSLGIYEAFF. CDR3 nucleotides: TGTGCCAGCAGCCTTGGAATCTATGAAGCTTTCTTT.

This clonotype was recorded at least ten times. V gene TRBV5-1 combines with J gene TRBJ2-5; no firm D call. The CDR3 runs 12 residues. Between the trimmed V and J ends, which lost 1 base and 1 base, there was a span of 2 bases. Germline V gives CDR1 SGHRS, CDR2 YFSETQ. CDR3 nucleotides: TGCGCCAGCAGCTTGATCCAAGAGACCCAGTACTTC. It yields the protein CASSLIQETQYF. Drawing the rest from reference TRBV5-1 and TRBJ2-5, the complete variable domain is KAGVTQTPRYLIKTRGQQVTLSCSPISGHRSVSWYQQTPGQGLQFLFEYFSETQRNKGNFPGRFSGRQFSNSRSEMNVSTLELGDSALYLCASSLIQETQYFGPGTRLLVL.

This clonotype was seen ten or more times. The rearrangement links TRBV9 to TRBJ2-3; 12 bases line up with TRBD2. The ends lost 0 bases at V and 0 bases at J; junction bases unmatched: 2. The CDR3 is 17 amino acids. CDR1 SGDLS and CDR2 YYNGEE come from the germline V gene. CDR3 amino acids: CASSVAGTSGSTDTQYF. For the CDR3, the DNA is TGTGCCAGCAGCGTAGCAGGGACTAGCGGGAGCACAGATACGCAGTATTTT.

This clonotype occurred many times. The chain is built from TRBV9 and TRBJ1-2, with a possible D match to TRBD1 (6 bases). The V end was cut by 0 bases, the J end by 4 bases, with 13 bases between. Germline V lookup: CDR1 SGDLS, CDR2 YYNGEE. The CDR3 runs to 15 residues. CDR3 in DNA: TGTGCCAGCAGCGTAGCGCACGGGGGGCCCTATGGCTACACCTTC. It yields the protein CASSVAHGGPYGYTF.

This clonotype came up many times. The gene calls are TRBV3-1 and TRBJ1-1, with D perhaps TRBD1 (6 bases). The V end lost 0 bases, the J end lost 1 base, and 9 bases lay between the germline ends. Germline V CDR1 and CDR2: LGHDT, YNNKEL (reference sequence). The CDR3 loop spans 15 amino acids. This CDR3 is CASSQDDRRNTEAFF. DNA of the CDR3: TGTGCCAGCAGCCAAGATGACAGGAGGAACACTGAAGCTTTCTTT.

This clonotype was counted many times. The chain joins TRBV13 to TRBJ2-7; weak D call: TRBD2 (5 bases). Germline-derived CDR1 and CDR2 are PRHDT and FYEKMQ (reference sequence). CDR3 length equals 14 residues. Deletions cut 0 bases from V and 6 bases from J, with 12 bases between. The CDR3 spells CASSLGLETGEQYF. Here the CDR3 DNA reads TGTGCCAGCAGCTTAGGACTAGAAACGGGCGAGCAGTACTTC. Combining the CDR3 with reference TRBV13 and TRBJ2-7 gives the whole variable domain AAGVIQSPRHLIKEKRETATLKCYPIPRHDTVYWYQQGPGQDPQFLISFYEKMQSDKGSIPDRFSAQQFSDYHSELNMSSLELGDSALYFCASSLGLETGEQYFGPGTRLTVT.

This clonotype was seen many times. Lacking the conserved final phenylalanine or tryptophan, this CDR3 likely reflects a read error. The limits of the CDR3 on the DNA are not certain, so only TCRdb's listed CDR3 is given. The rearrangement uses TRBV7-2 and TRBJ1-2; the table's TRBD1 call for D was not verified on the DNA. Germline CDR1 is SGHTA and CDR2 is FQGNSA. The CDR3 extends over 11 residues, inclusive of both ends. The CDR3 spells CASSLDLRAPS.

At least ten counts were recorded for this clonotype. This chain links TRBV29-1 with TRBJ2-2; 8 bases fit TRBD2. The CDR3 extends over 16 amino acids. Germline trimming cut 5 bases from V and 7 bases from J; bases unmatched to any gene: 15. Germline V CDR1 and CDR2: SQVTM, ANQGSEA. The CDR3, as DNA: TGCAGCGTTACACCAGCCGGGAGGGGGGCGGTCGGGGAGCTGTTTTTT. Amino acid sequence: CSVTPAGRGAVGELFF.

This clonotype was seen many times. This chain connects TRBV20-1 to TRBJ2-5, with D uncertain. Germline CDR1 DFQATT, CDR2 SNEGSKA (reference sequence). The CDR3 has 11 amino acids. Between the trimmed V and J ends, which lost 6 bases and 7 bases, there was a span of 12 bases. The CDR3 is CSAATPGTQYF. Here the CDR3 DNA reads TGCAGTGCGGCAACCCCGGGGACCCAGTACTTC.

This clonotype was counted ten times or more. The chain links TRBV20-1 to TRBJ1-5, with 10 bases fitting TRBD1. Germline lookup yields CDR1 DFQATT and CDR2 SNEGSKA (reference sequence). This CDR3 region has 13 residues. J gave up 6 bases and V 5 bases, and 4 bases lay outside the gene matches. DNA for the CDR3: TGCAGTGCTGGTCGACAGGGGGCTCAGCCCCAGCATTTT. This translates into CSAGRQGAQPQHF.

This clonotype was found once. With a much larger clone just one base away, this may be a read error. The V and J genes are TRBV7-9 and TRBJ2-1; a weak D match, TRBD2 (6 bases). CDR3 size: 16 residues. Between the trimmed V and J ends, which lost 5 bases and 6 bases, there was a span of 20 bases. CDR1 and CDR2 from the germline V gene are SEHNR and FQNEAQ (reference sequence). The CDR3 bases are TGTGCCAGCAGCCCCCCCGGGGGTGTGCCCTGCAATGAGCAGTTCTTC. Amino acids: CASSPPGGVPCNEQFF.

This clonotype occurred many times. The genes are TRBV6-1 and TRBJ2-3; D possibly matches TRBD1 or TRBD2 (5 bases each). Germline V gene lookup returns CDR1 MNHNS and CDR2 SASEGT. The CDR3 totals 15 residues. Between the trimmed V and J ends, which lost 10 bases and 3 bases, there was a span of 20 bases. CDR3 in DNA: TGTGCCATGGACTGGGGCCAGGCGAGAACAGATACGCAGTATTTT. Translating it yields CAMDWGQARTDTQYF.

This clonotype was detected many times. The V gene is TRBV19, the J gene TRBJ2-1; D is uncertain. The CDR3 covers 17 residues. Trimming took 0 bases from V and 4 from J, leaving 16 bases between them. Germline assignment: CDR1 LNHDA and CDR2 SQIVND (reference sequence). This chain's CDR3 is CASSIDPEVEAYNEQFF. The CDR3 nucleotides are TGTGCCAGTAGTATAGATCCCGAGGTAGAAGCATACAATGAGCAGTTCTTC. Based on the CDR3 plus reference TRBV19 and TRBJ2-1, the full variable domain is DGGITQSPKYLFRKEGQNVTLSCEQNLNHDAMYWYRQDPGQGLRLIYYSQIVNDFQKGDIAEGYSVSREKKESFPLTVTSAQKNPTAFYLCASSIDPEVEAYNEQFFGPGTRLTVL.

This clonotype was detected ten times or more. The chain links TRBV5-6 to TRBJ1-2; weak D call: TRBD1 (5 bases). Germline CDR1 is SGHDT and CDR2 is YYEEEE. V gave up 2 bases and J gave up 8 bases, with 16 bases separating them. This CDR3 has 14 amino acids. In nucleotides, the CDR3 is TGTGCCAGCAGCTTTTGGGAGGGGAGCTGGGGCTACACCTTC. Its translation is CASSFWEGSWGYTF. The full variable domain, with the rest looked up from reference TRBV5-6 and TRBJ1-2, is DAGVTQSPTHLIKTRGQQVTLRCSPKSGHDTVSWYQQALGQGPQFIFQYYEEEERQRGNFPDRFSGHQFPNYSSELNVNALLLGDSALYLCASSFWEGSWGYTFGSGTRLTVV.

This clonotype was counted ten times or more. The V call is TRBV5-1, the J call TRBJ2-1; 9 nucleotides agree with TRBD2. V gave up 0 bases and J gave up 4 bases; unmatched junction bases: 2. Germline CDR1 reads SGHRS; CDR2 reads YFSETQ. CDR3 length: 15 amino acids. CDR3: CASSLDLAGYNEQFF. The CDR3 DNA reads TGCGCCAGCAGCTTGGACCTAGCGGGGTACAATGAGCAGTTCTTC.

This clonotype was seen at least ten times. J is TRBJ2-2 and V is TRBV6-5; 10 positions match TRBD1. Germline V gene lookup returns CDR1 MNHEY and CDR2 SVGAGI. V dropped 2 bases and J dropped 2; count of bases not matched to a gene: 2. The length of the CDR3 is 16 residues. The chain's CDR3 is CASSYATGGNTGELFF. The DNA for the CDR3 is TGTGCCAGCAGTTACGCGACAGGGGGCAACACCGGGGAGCTGTTTTTT.

By share, this clonotype counts as medium-sized. The chain is built from TRBV20-1 and TRBJ2-3, with 11 bases fitting TRBD1. The CDR3 loop spans 15 amino acids. V was clipped by 6 bases and J by 4 bases; unmatched bases: 9. Germline CDR1 DFQATT, CDR2 SNEGSKA (reference sequence). CDR3 nucleotides: TGCAGTGCGGCCGGGACAGGGGGTCCCGCAGATACGCAGTATTTT. It translates to CSAAGTGGPADTQYF.

The genes are TRBV5-1 and TRBJ1-2; 8 bases align to TRBD1. Germline V gene sequence: CDR1 SGHRS, CDR2 YFSETQ. The CDR3 sequence is 13 residues long. V lost 5 bases, J lost 2 bases, and 2 bases stayed unmatched. CDR3 in amino acids: CASRDRVNYGYTF. The CDR3 DNA follows: TGCGCCAGCAGGGACAGGGTCAACTATGGCTACACCTTC. The variable domain in full, completed from reference TRBV5-1 and TRBJ1-2, reads KAGVTQTPRYLIKTRGQQVTLSCSPISGHRSVSWYQQTPGQGLQFLFEYFSETQRNKGNFPGRFSGRQFSNSRSEMNVSTLELGDSALYLCASRDRVNYGYTFGSGTRLTVV.

The chain carries TRBV5-1 and TRBJ1-1; 8 nucleotides match TRBD1. After removal of 0 bases from V and 4 bases from J, the junction contained 11 bases not matched to a gene. This CDR3 spans 17 amino acids. Germline V gene data show CDR1 as SGHRS and CDR2 as YFSETQ. CDR3 in amino acids: CASSLGQGAALSTEAFF. The DNA for the CDR3 is TGCGCCAGCAGCTTGGGGCAGGGGGCTGCCCTGAGCACTGAAGCTTTCTTT.

This clonotype was detected ten times or more. This sequence joins TRBV5-1 and TRBJ1-6; 10 nucleotides agree with TRBD1. From germline, CDR1 is SGHRS and CDR2 YFSETQ. This CDR3 has 15 residues. The trim removed 4 bases at V and 10 bases at J, leaving 8 bases unmatched. As DNA, the CDR3 is TGCGCCAGCAGCCAACGGACAGGGGGAAGGTCACCCCTCCACTTT. Its protein product is CASSQRTGGRSPLHF.

This clonotype has just a few counts. The chain is built from TRBV29-1 and TRBJ2-7, with no clear D. The V end was cut by 7 bases, the J end by 6 bases, with 19 bases between. The length of the CDR3 is 13 residues. Germline lookup yields CDR1 SQVTM and CDR2 ANQGSEA. The CDR3 spells CSASEGGSGEQYF. The CDR3, as DNA: TGCAGCGCTAGTGAAGGCGGTTCGGGCGAGCAGTACTTC.

This clonotype was seen at least ten times. This sequence joins TRBV24-1 and TRBJ1-2; no firm D call. Trimming shortened V by 3 bases and J by 4 bases, and 11 bases separated the two germline ends. The CDR3 runs 14 residues. Per the germline V gene, CDR1 is KGHDR and CDR2 is SFDVKD. CDR3 sequence: CATSDPLRSYGYTF. The CDR3, as DNA: TGTGCCACCAGTGATCCCCTACGCAGCTATGGCTACACCTTC.

This clonotype was detected ten times or more. The V and J genes are TRBV5-1 and TRBJ1-4; 8 positions match TRBD1. J lost 5 bases, V lost 4 bases, and 4 bases had no gene match. The CDR3 covers 14 residues. Germline CDR1 and CDR2: SGHRS and YFSETQ. CDR3 protein: CASSQDRVNEKLFF. The DNA of the CDR3 is TGCGCCAGCAGCCAGGACAGGGTCAATGAAAAACTGTTTTTT.